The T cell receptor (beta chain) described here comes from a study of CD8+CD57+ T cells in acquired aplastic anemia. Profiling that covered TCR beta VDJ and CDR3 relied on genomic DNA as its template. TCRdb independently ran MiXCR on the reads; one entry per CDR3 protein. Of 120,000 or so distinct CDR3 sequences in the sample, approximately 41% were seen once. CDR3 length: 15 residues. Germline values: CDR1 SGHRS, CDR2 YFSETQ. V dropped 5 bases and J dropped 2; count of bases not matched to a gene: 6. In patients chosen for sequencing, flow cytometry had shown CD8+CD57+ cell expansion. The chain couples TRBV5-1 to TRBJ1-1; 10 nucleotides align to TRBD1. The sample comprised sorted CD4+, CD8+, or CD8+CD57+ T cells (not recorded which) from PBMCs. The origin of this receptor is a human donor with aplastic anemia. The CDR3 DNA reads TGCGCCAGCAGGGGACAGGGGATTCGTAACACTGAAGCTTTCTTT. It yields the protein CASRGQGIRNTEAFF. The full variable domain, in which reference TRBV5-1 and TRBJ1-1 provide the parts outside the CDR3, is KAGVTQTPRYLIKTRGQQVTLSCSPISGHRSVSWYQQTPGQGLQFLFEYFSETQRNKGNFPGRFSGRQFSNSRSEMNVSTLELGDSALYLCASRGQGIRNTEAFFGQGTRLTVV.